The 18 T cell receptor beta chains in this list originate from one sample, sequenced in a study of cytomegalovirus exposure and HLA in healthy donors. The PCR contained 60 Vbeta and 13 Jbeta primers. Measured with immunoSEQ multiplex PCR; TCRdb has only the in-frame clones, and not every one. The sample shows some 160,000 clones, less than 90% of them seen only once. Input material: PBMCs. Receptors originate from a male donor in good health and CMV-seropositive.

A single count supports this clone. The chain recombines TRBV7-6 with TRBJ2-1; the D gene is possibly TRBD2 (6 bases). Trimming took 4 bases from V and 4 from J, leaving 8 bases between them. The CDR3 is 13 amino acids. The germline gives CDR1 SGHVS, CDR2 FNYEAQ. The CDR3, as DNA: TGTGCCAGCAGCTCCCTAGCGTACAATGAGCAGTTCTTC. It codes for CASSSLAYNEQFF.

This clone was picked up one time. J is TRBJ2-1 and V is TRBV5-1; 11 positions match TRBD2. V shed 2 bases and J 7 bases; nucleotides not matched to a gene: 8. This CDR3 has 16 amino acids. Germline CDR1 and CDR2: SGHRS and YFSETQ. The CDR3 DNA sequence: TGCGCCAGCAGCTTTAGCCTAGCGGGAGGAGGGAATGAGCAGTTCTTC. Amino acid sequence: CASSFSLAGGGNEQFF.

V usage is TRBV2 and J usage is TRBJ2-2; 12 bases line up with TRBD1. Germline-derived CDR1 and CDR2 are SNHLY and FYNNEI. Losses at the gene ends were 4 bases for V and 6 bases for J; bases not matched to a gene: 0. This CDR3 region has 14 residues. Here the CDR3 DNA reads TGTGCCAGCAGTGGGGACAGGGGGCCCGGGGAGCTGTTTTTT. Translation: CASSGDRGPGELFF.

The gene calls are TRBV9 and TRBJ2-2; 11 bases match TRBD2. CDR3 length equals 16 residues. Germline CDR1 and CDR2: SGDLS and YYNGEE. The trim removed 3 bases at V and 5 bases at J, leaving 6 bases unmatched. The CDR3 sequence: CASSGLAGIGTGELFF. DNA of the CDR3: TGTGCCAGCAGCGGACTAGCGGGAATTGGAACCGGGGAGCTGTTTTTT.

The chain has TRBV14 and TRBJ2-7; D is unclear. The CDR3 runs 16 residues. Trimming removed 2 bases from V and 5 bases from J, with 19 bases in between. In germline, CDR1 is SGHDN, CDR2 FVKESK. DNA for the CDR3: TGTGCCAGCAGCCAACCCCCTGACGGAGAGGTTCACGAGCAGTACTTC. Its protein is CASSQPPDGEVHEQYF.

This chain uses TRBV11-2 with TRBJ1-3; 9 bases are shared with TRBD1. The ends lost 1 base at V and 2 bases at J; junction bases unmatched: 3. Per germline, CDR1 SGHAT and CDR2 FQNNGV. The CDR3 sequence is 16 residues long. The CDR3 sequence: CASSLGGTGTGNTIYF. DNA of the CDR3: TGTGCCAGCAGCTTAGGAGGGACAGGGACTGGAAACACCATATATTTT.

The rearrangement links TRBV9 to TRBJ2-5; 9 bases map to TRBD1. The end of the DNA is better explained by TRBJ2-7, so the J call may be wrong. Germline loops: CDR1 SGDLS, CDR2 YYNGEE. The CDR3 has 15 amino acids. The DNA for the CDR3 is TGTGCCAGCAGCGCCGGGACAGGGAATCTACACGAGCAGTACTTC. Translated, it gives CASSAGTGNLHEQYF.

The V gene is TRBV7-9, the J gene TRBJ1-2, with 9 bases aligning to TRBD1. Looked up from germline, CDR1 is SEHNR and CDR2 is FQNEAQ (reference sequence). Trimming removed 4 bases from V and 2 bases from J; junction bases left unmatched: 8. The CDR3 runs 16 residues. The chain's CDR3 is CASSSLHGQGNYGYTF. The CDR3 region has the DNA TGTGCCAGCAGCTCCCTCCACGGACAGGGGAACTATGGCTACACCTTC.

The V and J genes are TRBV7-2 and TRBJ2-3; no reliable D call. The germline V gene encodes CDR1 SGHTA and CDR2 FQGNSA. With 0 bases removed from V and 0 bases from J, the gap between germline ends came to 7 bases. CDR3 length equals 15 residues. In DNA, the CDR3 is TGTGCCAGCAGCTTAGCGAGAGTAAGCACAGATACGCAGTATTTT. Translation: CASSLARVSTDTQYF.

J is TRBJ2-7 and V is TRBV6-1, with TRBD1 matching 9 bases. The junction had 11 bases not matched to a gene; V was cut back by 4 bases and J by 4 bases. The CDR3 is 16 residues long. Looked up from germline, CDR1 is MNHNS and CDR2 is SASEGT. The CDR3 sequence is CASSGAQGARGYEQYF. Written as DNA, the CDR3 is TGTGCCAGCAGTGGAGCACAGGGGGCAAGGGGGTACGAGCAGTACTTC.

The chain carries TRBV5-1 and TRBJ2-7; 7 bases fit TRBD1. There are 14 residues in the CDR3. Trimming removed 4 bases from V and 3 bases from J; junction bases left unmatched: 7. The germline V gene has CDR1 SGHRS and CDR2 YFSETQ. DNA for the CDR3: TGCGCCAGCAGCACCCGGGACAGAGACTACGAGCAGTACTTC. This codes for CASSTRDRDYEQYF.

The chain uses TRBV6-1 and TRBJ1-4, with TRBD1 identical over 8 bases. J lost 2 bases, V lost 4 bases, and 12 bases had no gene match. Germline CDR1 MNHNS, CDR2 SASEGT. The CDR3 runs 18 residues. In DNA, the CDR3 is TGTGCCAGCAGTGCGGACAGGGTAGATGATTCGACTAATGAAAAACTGTTTTTT. This sequence encodes CASSADRVDDSTNEKLFF.

CDR3 DNA sequence: TGCGCCAGCAGCTCCCGTGGACTAGGCCAAGAGACCCAGTACTTC. This translates into CASSSRGLGQETQYF. V and J are TRBV5-1 and TRBJ2-5, with 7 bases matching TRBD2. CDR3 length: 15 residues. Trimming removed 3 bases from V and 1 base from J; junction bases left unmatched: 6. Per the germline V gene, CDR1 is SGHRS and CDR2 is YFSETQ.

This clone appeared a single time. This rearrangement joins TRBV2 to TRBJ2-7, with 7 bases lining up with TRBD2. CDR3 length: 15 amino acids. Germline V gene sequence: CDR1 SNHLY, CDR2 FYNNEI. V shed 3 bases and J 5 bases; nucleotides not matched to a gene: 10. Written as DNA, the CDR3 is TGTGCCAGCAGTGACATGGACGGGGGGAAAGACGAGCAGTACTTC. Translating gives CASSDMDGGKDEQYF.

A few counts support this clone. This chain joins TRBV20-1 and TRBJ1-6; perhaps TRBD1 as D (6 bases). Trimming shortened V by 5 bases and J by 12 bases, and 8 bases separated the two germline ends. Germline V gives CDR1 DFQATT, CDR2 SNEGSKA (reference sequence). The CDR3 is made up of 10 amino acids. CDR3 in amino acids: CSAGRGPLHF. The CDR3 DNA reads TGCAGTGCTGGCAGGGGACCCCTCCACTTT.

This clone has just a few counts. The rearrangement uses TRBV7-2 and TRBJ2-5; 10 positions agree with TRBD1. This CDR3 region has 16 residues. V lost 1 base and J lost 5; bases outside the gene matches: 7. Germline loops: CDR1 SGHTA, CDR2 FQGNSA. The CDR3 spells CASSLVDRGREETQYF. CDR3 DNA sequence: TGTGCCAGCAGCTTAGTCGACAGGGGGCGCGAGGAGACCCAGTACTTC.

This clone was counted only a few times. The chain carries TRBV13 and TRBJ1-2, with D perhaps matching TRBD1 (6 bases). The CDR3 has 15 residues. The V gene lost 4 bases and the J gene lost 8 bases, with 20 bases spanning the gap. CDR1 and CDR2 (germline): PRHDT, FYEKMQ (reference sequence). In DNA, the CDR3 is TGTGCCAGCAGCTCGTACCGGGACAAGTCCAACGGCTACACCTTC. As protein: CASSSYRDKSNGYTF.

A single count supports this clone. The chain links TRBV5-1 to TRBJ2-1; TRBD2 agrees at 8 bases. Germline V gives CDR1 SGHRS, CDR2 YFSETQ. The ends lost 4 bases at V and 1 base at J; junction bases unmatched: 7. This CDR3 has 16 amino acids. CDR3 in amino acids: CASSEGTSGSYNEQFF. The CDR3 region has the DNA TGCGCCAGCAGCGAGGGAACTAGCGGATCCTACAATGAGCAGTTCTTC.